This T cell receptor (beta chain) was captured in a study of T cell clones after liver transplantation (dated by TCRdb to the late 2010s). Describing the broader study: The samples were obtained from ITN030ST, a randomized trial that attempted immunosuppression withdrawal within 2 years after liver transplantation. After a pre-transplant mixed lymphocyte reaction, TCRbeta sequencing was used to pinpoint donor-reactive T cell clones, which were subsequently tracked in post-transplant blood. As an antigen-independent comparator for donor-reactive sequences, third party-reactive TCRbeta sequences were also identified from pre-transplant MLRs. Of the eight recipients, a few were HCV-positive, while the remaining recipients had been transplanted for non-autoimmune, non-viral indications. Subjects received no induction therapy and standard immunosuppression until randomization at 12-24 months post-transplant. To count as tolerant, a recipient had to stay completely off immunosuppression for at least one year without liver enzymes climbing beyond twice the upper limit of normal. Blood samples were collected pre-transplant, pre-randomization before withdrawal, and post-randomization after either complete withdrawal or failed withdrawal. The studied cohort comprised 8 liver transplant recipients, 3 classified as tolerant and 5 as non-tolerant. Points the paper makes about the study in general: The conclusions were considered preliminary, being limited by small, heterogeneous patient numbers and non-standardized post-transplant time points. In 5 of 8 subjects, circulating donor-reactive CD4 TCRbeta sequences decreased significantly after transplant, regardless of tolerance or HCV status. Low numbers of available donor cells limited the measurable donor-reactive repertoire in a couple of subjects. Because no allograft tissue specimens were available, donor-reactive T cells may have migrated into the graft instead of being deleted. Once repertoire turnover was taken into account, donor-reactive detection showed a significant reduction for CD4 in 7 of 8 subjects and for CD8 in 8 of 8. A greater decline was seen for donor-reactive sequences than for third party-reactive sequences, suggesting partial antigen-specific deletion unrelated to withdrawal success.

Reading from cysteine to phenylalanine, the CDR3 counts 13 amino acids. Only CDR3 DNA remains: 39 bases, in frame from the first base. Thawed unstimulated PBMCs were stained for CD3, CD4 and CD8 and FACS-sorted into CD3+CD4+ and CD3+CD8+ populations. All 8 studied subjects were randomized to withdrawal of immunosuppression. The Qiagen DNeasy Blood and Tissue Kit was used for genomic DNA isolation. Frozen genomic DNA underwent high-throughput TCRbeta CDR3 sequencing by immunoSEQ, including PCR amplification, mapping, bias correction and internal controls. The original pipeline was this. Productive rearrangements were kept, and unique TCRbeta sequences were defined by CDR3 nucleotide sequence plus V and J gene. A sequence counted as donor-reactive only if the sequence showed at least 5-fold expansion in CFSE-low cells compared with unstimulated pre-transplant cells and had a frequency of at least 0.01%. Per-subject minimum frequency thresholds, based on the lowest-template unstimulated sample, ensured at least 90% detection power. Jensen-Shannon divergence between the top 1000 TCRbeta sequences post- versus pre-transplant served as the measure of repertoire turnover. Changes in detection of donor-reactive sequences were tested with two-sided Fisher's exact tests. The source is immuneACCESS, and TCRdb retained only in-frame sequences with V and J called. Part of the clones is not carried over; for the studies checked, unresolved V genes explain less than half of this, and the remainder is unexplained. The V and J calls and the clone size are those of that table, but D and trimming were determined from the DNA. This sample gives 51,000 or so clones in total; 80% to 90% of them show up just once. Around an eighth of the sample lies in the top ten.

A note on this clone: Its specific antigen is unknown. No clone much larger than this one lies a single base away; base qualities are absent.

This clonotype was obtained from a human patient who received a liver transplant. After a transplant, some T cells may be of graft donor origin. The material sequenced was CD8+ T cells from blood, taken 12 months after liver transplant. The chain is assembled from TRBV12-2 and TRBJ1-2; whether TRBD1, the table's D call, matches the DNA was not checked. TRBV12-2 is flagged as a pseudogene. At the DNA level, the sequence is TGTGCAAGTCGCCTTTACAGGGGCGGAGGCTACACCTTC. This encodes CASRLYRGGGYTF.